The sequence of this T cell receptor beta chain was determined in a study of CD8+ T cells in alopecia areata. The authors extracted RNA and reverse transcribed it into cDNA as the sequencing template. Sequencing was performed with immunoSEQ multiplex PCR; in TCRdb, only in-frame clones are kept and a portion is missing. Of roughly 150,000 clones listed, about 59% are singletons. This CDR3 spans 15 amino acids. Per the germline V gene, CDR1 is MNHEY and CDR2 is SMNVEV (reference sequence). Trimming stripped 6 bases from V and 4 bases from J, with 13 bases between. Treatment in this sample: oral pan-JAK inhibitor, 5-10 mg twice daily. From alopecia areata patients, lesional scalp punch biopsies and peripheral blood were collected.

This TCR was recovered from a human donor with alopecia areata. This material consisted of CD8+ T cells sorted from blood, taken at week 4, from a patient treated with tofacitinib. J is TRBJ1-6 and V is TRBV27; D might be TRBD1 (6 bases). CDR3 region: CASRSGTIYNSPLHF. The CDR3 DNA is TGTGCCAGCAGATCCGGGACAATATATAATTCACCCCTCCACTTT.